These 17 T cell receptor beta chains were all obtained from the same sample, sequenced in a study of spatial heterogeneity in lung cancer. Time point specified: sample taken at primary tumor resection. A single record per CDR3 protein comes from TCRdb applying MiXCR to the 5' RACE reads. Among around 100,000 distinct CDR3 sequences listed, 4.4% were seen once. These receptors' targets are unknown. Study-wide results and limits: Within tumors, counts of expanded alpha and beta TCRs tracked tumor mutation counts.

This sample comprised lung tumor tissue, obtained at surgery. The receptors originated from a male donor with early-stage non-small cell lung cancer.

This clonotype was recorded many times. The gene calls are TRBV5-1 and TRBJ2-1; D perhaps matches TRBD1 (5 bases). This CDR3 spans 16 amino acids. V was shortened by 3 bases and J by 8 bases, with 21 bases between the two germline ends. The germline V gene encodes CDR1 SGHRS and CDR2 YFSETQ. The CDR3 sequence is CASSSGSGANWDEQFF. In DNA, the CDR3 is TGCGCCAGCAGCTCAGGGTCTGGGGCCAATTGGGATGAGCAGTTCTTC.

This clonotype was seen repeatedly, ten times or more. The chain employs TRBV29-1 and TRBJ2-5; tentatively, D is TRBD1 (6 bases). The germline V and J ends were trimmed by 6 bases and 0 bases, with 11 bases remaining between them. The CDR3 contains 13 residues. Germline CDR1 SQVTM, CDR2 ANQGSEA. The CDR3 sequence: CSVARTDQETQYF. CDR3 nucleotides: TGCAGCGTCGCGAGGACAGACCAAGAGACCCAGTACTTC.

This clonotype was seen at least ten times. The chain links TRBV7-6 to TRBJ1-1, with TRBD1 matching 7 bases. There are 17 residues in the CDR3. CDR1 is SGHVS and CDR2 is FNYEAQ in the germline V gene. V gave up 2 bases and J gave up 1 base; unmatched junction bases: 10. CDR3 sequence: CASSLIPGGGQNTEAFF. The CDR3 nucleotides are TGTGCCAGCAGCTTAATCCCCGGAGGGGGCCAGAACACTGAAGCTTTCTTT.

The table lists this clonotype with many counts. The J gene is TRBJ2-3, the V gene TRBV2; D may be TRBD2 (6 bases). The germline gives CDR1 SNHLY, CDR2 FYNNEI. The CDR3 is 16 amino acids. The ends were cut back, 0 bases at V and 8 bases at J, with 18 bases in the middle. The CDR3 region has the DNA TGTGCCAGCAGTGAAGCCGGGGGTAGTTTTACGGTTACGCAGTATTTT. Amino acids: CASSEAGGSFTVTQYF.

This clonotype was recorded at least ten times. The V call is TRBV20-1, the J call TRBJ2-1; possibly TRBD2 for D (6 bases). The germline CDR1 and CDR2 sequences are DFQATT and SNEGSKA (reference sequence). There are 14 residues in the CDR3. The ends were cut back, 6 bases at V and 4 bases at J, with 16 bases in the middle. In DNA form, the CDR3 reads TGCAGTGCCCCGACTAGTTCCCATTACAATGAGCAGTTCTTC. This codes for CSAPTSSHYNEQFF.

This clonotype was counted many times. This chain uses TRBV5-5 with TRBJ1-4; TRBD1 agrees at 8 bases. Germline values: CDR1 SGHKS, CDR2 YYEKEE (reference sequence). This CDR3 contains 16 residues. The J segment lost 4 bases and the V segment lost 4 bases, leaving 9 bases of the junction unmatched. CDR3 amino acids: CASSQNPTGVNEKLFF. CDR3 coding DNA: TGTGCCAGCAGCCAAAACCCGACAGGGGTTAATGAAAAACTGTTTTTT.

This clonotype was counted many times. V gene TRBV24-1 combines with J gene TRBJ2-1; possible D gene TRBD2, 6 bases. The V and J ends lost 3 bases and 10 bases respectively, with 21 bases between them. The germline V gene encodes CDR1 KGHDR and CDR2 SFDVKD. This CDR3 has 16 residues. Written as DNA, the CDR3 is TGTGCCACCAGTGATGTCTCTGGTGCGGGGTTCAAAGAGCAGTTCTTC. Protein sequence: CATSDVSGAGFKEQFF.

Note on this clonotype: A much larger clonotype is one base distant, so this may be a read error. The J gene is TRBJ1-2, the V gene TRBV12-3 or TRBV12-4, with D possibly being TRBD1 (6 bases). CDR3 length equals 13 residues. This chain's CDR3 is CANSLEGGYGYTF. Written as DNA, the CDR3 is TGTGCCAACAGTTTAGAAGGGGGCTATGGCTACACCTTC.

In this sample, this clonotype turned up many times. V is TRBV3-1 and J is TRBJ1-1, with D tentatively TRBD1 (6 bases). The V gene lost 3 bases and the J gene lost 9 bases, with 17 bases spanning the gap. Germline assignment: CDR1 LGHDT and CDR2 YNNKEL (reference sequence). The CDR3 contains 14 residues. CDR3 amino acids: CASSHRGVWEKAFF. CDR3 nucleotides: TGTGCCAGCAGCCACAGGGGAGTATGGGAGAAAGCTTTCTTT.

There are many counts of this clonotype. The chain links TRBV5-1 to TRBJ2-2; 12 nucleotides match TRBD1. Germline loops: CDR1 SGHRS, CDR2 YFSETQ. This CDR3 region has 18 residues. With V trimmed by 4 bases and J by 4 bases, 11 bases remained unmatched. The DNA for the CDR3 is TGCGCCAGCAGCGTCCAAACCGGGACAGGGGGCTTCACCGGGGAGCTGTTTTTT. Its protein is CASSVQTGTGGFTGELFF. Together with reference TRBV5-1 and TRBJ2-2, the CDR3 gives the full variable domain: KAGVTQTPRYLIKTRGQQVTLSCSPISGHRSVSWYQQTPGQGLQFLFEYFSETQRNKGNFPGRFSGRQFSNSRSEMNVSTLELGDSALYLCASSVQTGTGGFTGELFFGEGSRLTVL.

Many counts were recorded for this clonotype. The chain employs TRBV12-3 or TRBV12-4 and TRBJ2-1; the D is unclear. V lost 5 bases and J 7 bases, leaving 9 bases between the germline ends. This CDR3 spans 12 amino acids. The CDR3 nucleotides read TGTGCCAGCAGTCCGAGTTGGAATGAGCAGTTCTTC. It yields the protein CASSPSWNEQFF.

This clonotype was seen ten or more times. The chain is built from TRBV20-1 and TRBJ1-2; D is unresolved. CDR1 is DFQATT, CDR2 SNEGSKA, per germline (reference sequence). The CDR3 is 11 amino acids. V was clipped by 1 base and J by 8 bases, with 8 bases between them. CDR3 sequence reads: CSARVPNGYTF. In DNA form, the CDR3 reads TGCAGTGCTAGAGTACCTAACGGCTACACCTTC.

Concerning this clonotype: A much bigger clone sits one base away, suggesting this may be a read error. The chain couples TRBV4-1 to TRBJ2-1; 9 positions agree with TRBD2. Germline values: CDR1 MGHRA, CDR2 YSYEKL. V lost 0 bases to trimming and J lost 13 bases; unmatched junction nucleotides: 10. The CDR3 contains 15 residues. In DNA, the CDR3 is TGCGCCAGCAGCCAAGACCCGGGACTAGCATCTGACCAGTTCTTC. The encoded protein is CASSQDPGLASDQFF.

This clonotype has a count of ten or more. V gene TRBV21-1 combines with J gene TRBJ2-3; TRBD1 is the table's D call, not checked against the DNA. TRBV21-1 is described as a pseudogene. There are 17 residues in the CDR3. CDR3 sequence (DNA): TGTGCCAGCAGCACGATGAAGGGACAGTTTAAATCAGATACGCAGTATTTT. It yields the protein CASSTMKGQFKSDTQYF.

This clonotype was recorded many times. V and J are TRBV20-1 and TRBJ1-4; no firm D call. The CDR3 runs 12 residues. Germline V gene lookup returns CDR1 DFQATT and CDR2 SNEGSKA (reference sequence). V dropped 6 bases and J dropped 4 bases, with 9 bases sitting between them. CDR3 region: CSAQVLNEKLFF. The CDR3 DNA sequence: TGCAGTGCGCAGGTGCTTAATGAAAAACTGTTTTTT.

This clonotype was counted many times. V is TRBV12-3 or TRBV12-4 and J is TRBJ1-5; a possible D gene is TRBD1 (6 bases). Trimming removed 5 bases from V and 3 bases from J, with 14 bases in between. This CDR3 is built from 15 residues. The CDR3 DNA is TGTGCCAGCAGTCGGGGGCGGGAGTTCAATCAGCCCCAGCATTTT. Its protein is CASSRGREFNQPQHF.

The chain has TRBV11-3 and TRBJ2-1, with 8 nucleotides matching TRBD2. The CDR3 has 15 amino acids. After removal of 5 bases from V and 10 bases from J, the junction contained 13 bases not matched to a gene. Germline assignment: CDR1 SGHNT and CDR2 YENEEA. The CDR3 loop reads CASSPAAGALGEQFF. The CDR3 DNA is TGTGCCAGCAGCCCCGCAGCGGGGGCCTTGGGGGAGCAGTTCTTC.